This TCR beta chain was captured in a study of blood T cell repertoires in COVID-19. Study context: Acute-phase and convalescent COVID-19 samples originated in the United States, Italy and Spain. The cDNA or gDNA used as material had been derived from T cells, B-cell-depleted T cells, or PBMCs.

Original processing methods: Amplification with reference gene primers provided the estimates of nucleated cell counts. TCRdb's table, derived via immunoSEQ multiplex PCR, lists solely in-frame clones and lacks some. V, J and clone size derive from that table, while D and trimming were established from the DNA sequence. The sample has roughly 62,000 clones, around nine tenths seen once. CDR1 SNHLY and CDR2 FYNNEI come from the germline V gene. Trimming at V came to 7 bases and at J to 4 bases, leaving 3 bases not matched to a gene. The CDR3 has 13 residues. The sequence was obtained from a human donor with active COVID-19. The donor label of this sample is uncertain. Sequenced input: peripheral blood. The chain combines TRBV2 with TRBJ2-7; 11 bases fit TRBD1. CDR3 loop: CASNGQGAYEQYF. The CDR3 nucleotides are TGTGCCAGCAACGGACAGGGGGCTTACGAGCAGTACTTC. Looking up the rest from reference TRBV2 and TRBJ2-7 gives the full variable domain: EPEVTQTPSHQVTQMGQEVILRCVPISNHLYFYWYRQILGQKVEFLVSFYNNEISEKSEIFDDQFSVERPDGSNFTLKIRSTKLEDSAMYFCASNGQGAYEQYFGPGTRLTVT.